This T cell receptor beta chain is drawn from a study of blood T cell repertoires in COVID-19. Study information: Samples representing acute and convalescent COVID-19 were sourced from the United States, Italy and Spain. PBMCs, B-cell-depleted T cells, or T cells provided the cDNA or gDNA that made up the material.

Per the authors' pipeline: Amplification with reference gene primers provided the estimates of nucleated cell counts. Using immunoSEQ multiplex PCR, the repertoire was profiled, and TCRdb retains in-frame clones only, with some absent. V, J and clone size are those of that table, while D and trimming were read from the DNA. The sample includes 250,000 to 300,000 clones, 87% of them seen just once. With 6 bases removed from V and 0 bases from J, the gap between germline ends came to 9 bases. This CDR3 has 14 amino acids. Per germline, CDR1 MNHEY and CDR2 SVGAGI. This TCR derives from a woman aged 50 to 60 who had recovered from COVID-19. The specimen was peripheral blood. V gene TRBV6-5 combines with J gene TRBJ1-5; D may be TRBD1 (5 bases). The CDR3 sequence: CASSFDSSNQPQHF. In DNA, the CDR3 is TGTGCCAGCAGCTTCGACAGTAGCAATCAGCCCCAGCATTTT.